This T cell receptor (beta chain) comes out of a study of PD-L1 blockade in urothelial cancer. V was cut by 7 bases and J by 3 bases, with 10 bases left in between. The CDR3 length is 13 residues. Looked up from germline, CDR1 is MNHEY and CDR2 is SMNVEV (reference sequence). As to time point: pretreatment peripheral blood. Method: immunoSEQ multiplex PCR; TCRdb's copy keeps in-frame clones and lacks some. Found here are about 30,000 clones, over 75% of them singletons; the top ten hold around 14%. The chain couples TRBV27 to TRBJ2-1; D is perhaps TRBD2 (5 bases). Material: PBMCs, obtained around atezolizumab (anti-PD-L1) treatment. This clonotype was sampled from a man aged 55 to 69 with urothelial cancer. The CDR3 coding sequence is TGTGCCAGCACCACCGGGATCTACAATGAGCAGTTCTTC. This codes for CASTTGIYNEQFF.